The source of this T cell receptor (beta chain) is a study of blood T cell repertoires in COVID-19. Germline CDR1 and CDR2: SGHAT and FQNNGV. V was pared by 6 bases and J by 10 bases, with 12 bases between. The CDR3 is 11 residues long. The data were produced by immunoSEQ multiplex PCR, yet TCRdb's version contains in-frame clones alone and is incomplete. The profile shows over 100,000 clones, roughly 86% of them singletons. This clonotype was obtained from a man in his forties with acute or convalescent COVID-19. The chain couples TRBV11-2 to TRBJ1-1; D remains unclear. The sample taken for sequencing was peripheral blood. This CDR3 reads CASSFGEGAFF. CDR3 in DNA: TGTGCCAGCAGTTTCGGGGAAGGAGCTTTCTTT.